The rows below give T cell receptor beta chains drawn from one sample of a study of blood T cell repertoires in COVID-19. Sequenced by immunoSEQ multiplex PCR; TCRdb stores in-frame clones only, minus some. Of about 180,000 clones in the sample, 80% to 90% were seen once. The sample was peripheral blood. The receptor source for this set is a human donor with active or convalescent COVID-19. The donor label of this sample is uncertain. The conserved cysteine and the conserved F or W are not part of the CDR3 here. Fields, in order: J gene, V gene, clone size, CDR3 protein. Clone size is shown for a subset of rows, as once, few, many or a class of expanded clone.

>TRBJ2-2|TRBV12-5|NA
ASGLRGDGRYTGELF
>TRBJ1-4|TRBV5-6|NA
ASSTYRGGNEKLF
>TRBJ2-7|TRBV6-5|NA
ASSPGTSAYEQY
>TRBJ2-7|TRBV18|NA
ASSPVPGYEQY
>TRBJ2-1|TRBV11-3|NA
ASSSQLAGGGNEQF
>TRBJ2-1|TRBV24-1|few
ATRLAGDNEQF
>TRBJ1-2|TRBV9|NA
ASSQGQPYGYT
>TRBJ1-6|TRBV6-2/TRBV6-3|NA
ASSQMNSESPLH
>TRBJ2-1|TRBV7-2|few
ASSFSAGPGNEQF
>TRBJ2-2|TRBV30|few
AWTQGGSTGELF
>TRBJ2-2|TRBV28|few
ASSFRAGGIGELF
>TRBJ2-2|TRBV5-1|NA
ASRPGLMNTGELF
>TRBJ1-1|TRBV3-1/TRBV3-2|NA
ASSQHRTGTEAF
>TRBJ2-5|TRBV30|NA
AWSVLEETQY
>TRBJ2-2|TRBV18|NA
ASSPKLISGELF
>TRBJ2-2|TRBV25-1|NA
ASSEYPWGGANTGELF
>TRBJ2-1|TRBV5-1|NA
ASSFSRDSSNEQF
>TRBJ2-7|TRBV27|NA
ASSRTSGGEQY
>TRBJ2-7|TRBV4-3|many
ASSQDRGIPSYEQY
>TRBJ2-2|TRBV18|NA
ASSPGLTNTGELF
>TRBJ1-4|TRBV5-6|NA
ASSALDRDEKLF
>TRBJ2-3|TRBV4-1|NA
ASNSPSRRGITDTQY
>TRBJ1-2|TRBV5-1|NA
ASSLVAANYGYT
>TRBJ2-3|TRBV29-1|NA
SVSGSDTQY
>TRBJ2-7|TRBV5-1|NA
ASSLRLFSYEQY
>TRBJ1-1|TRBV3-1/TRBV3-2|NA
ASSQVGGNTEAF
>TRBJ2-2|TRBV1|NA
TSSRRDRDLQTNTGELF
>TRBJ1-2|TRBV2|NA
ASPGGLRGLIL
>TRBJ2-7|TRBV7-6|NA
ASSPTQGTSYEQY
>TRBJ1-6|TRBV7-2|NA
ASSLHQGNSPLH
>TRBJ2-1|TRBV6-2/TRBV6-3|NA
ASSSTIRDSSL
>TRBJ2-2|TRBV10-3|NA
AITPGTGNTGELF
>TRBJ2-3|TRBV7-9|NA
ASSRDRDTQY
>TRBJ1-2|TRBV12-3/TRBV12-4|NA
ASSTGGVYGYT
>TRBJ2-3|TRBV25-1|once
ATLSTASTDTQY
>TRBJ1-2|TRBV30|NA
AWSEQNYGYT
>TRBJ2-1|TRBV7-6|few
ASSALQGSDNEQF
>TRBJ2-7|TRBV27|NA
ASSAGQGAFHEQY
>TRBJ2-3|TRBV19|NA
ASSLFFGVADTQY
>TRBJ2-3|TRBV5-4|NA
ASSLSSGGATDTQY
>TRBJ2-3|TRBV5-6|NA
ASSLVIAGVPQY
>TRBJ2-5|TRBV7-9|NA
ASSLAGTVIQETQY
>TRBJ1-5|TRBV19|few
ASSKSSGGGYSNQPQH
>TRBJ1-5|TRBV27|NA
ASSFTGISNQPQH